This entry lists 28 T cell receptor beta chains sequenced from one sample in a study of spatial heterogeneity in lung cancer. Study observations and caveats: Mutation tallies in tumors tracked expanded intratumoral alpha and beta TCR counts.

Time point denoted: sample taken at primary tumor resection. TCRdb called the 5' RACE reads again in MiXCR, with one record for every CDR3 protein. The table has 25,000 to 30,000 distinct CDR3 sequences, roughly 7.4% seen once. No antigen is known for these receptors. Specimen: lung tumor tissue, collected at surgery. The receptors shown here come from a male donor with early-stage non-small cell lung cancer.

The chain has TRBV2 and TRBJ2-3; the D is unclear. CDR1 SNHLY and CDR2 FYNNEI come from the germline V gene. V was trimmed by 5 bases and J by 5 bases, leaving 5 bases between them. The CDR3 totals 11 residues. Written as DNA, the CDR3 is TGTGCCAGCAGTATAAGAGATACGCAGTATTTT. Encoded protein: CASSIRDTQYF.

This clonotype was seen many times. The J gene is TRBJ2-3, the V gene TRBV6-5, with unresolved D. Trimming pared 0 bases from V and 4 bases from J, leaving 8 bases between. The CDR3 consists of 14 residues. CDR1 MNHEY and CDR2 SVGAGI come from the germline V gene. The CDR3 loop reads CASSYSLFSDTQYF. The CDR3 DNA reads as TGTGCCAGCAGTTACTCGTTATTTTCAGATACGCAGTATTTT.

The chain uses TRBV20-1 and TRBJ2-3; 9 nucleotides line up with TRBD2. CDR1 and CDR2 from the germline V gene are DFQATT and SNEGSKA (reference sequence). V lost 0 bases and J lost 1; bases outside the gene matches: 2. The CDR3 sequence is 15 residues long. CDR3 nucleotide sequence: TGCAGTGCTAGAGATCCTAGCGGGGGCACAGATACGCAGTATTTT. This translates into CSARDPSGGTDTQYF.

This clonotype occurred a few times. The chain employs TRBV9 and TRBJ2-1, with no clear D. Germline V gives CDR1 SGDLS, CDR2 YYNGEE. The V and J ends lost 0 bases and 0 bases respectively, with 7 bases between them. CDR3 length: 15 amino acids. CDR3 residues: CASSVGPGSYNEQFF. The CDR3 coding sequence is TGTGCCAGCAGCGTAGGCCCCGGCTCCTACAATGAGCAGTTCTTC.

The V call is TRBV7-2, the J call TRBJ2-1, with D possibly being TRBD1 (6 bases). This CDR3 region has 13 residues. Germline V gene sequence: CDR1 SGHTA, CDR2 FQGNSA. V gave up 5 bases and J gave up 8 bases, with 13 bases separating them. The CDR3 DNA sequence: TGTGCCAGCAGCGCGTACAGGGAACATGAGCAGTTCTTC. Translated, it gives CASSAYREHEQFF.

At least ten counts were recorded for this clonotype. The junction shows a germline mismatch at one end, possibly a read error. V usage is TRBV6-2 or TRBV6-3 and J usage is TRBJ2-7; D gene uncertain. Germline assignment: CDR1 MNHEY and CDR2 SVGEGT. This CDR3 is built from 11 residues. CDR3 sequence reads: CASSYSHEQYF. CDR3 bases: TGTGCCAGCAGTTACTCCCACGAGCAGTACTTC.

This clonotype was observed a handful of times. This chain joins TRBV7-2 and TRBJ2-3; D is ambiguous. Germline lookup yields CDR1 SGHTA and CDR2 FQGNSA. V lost 1 base and J lost 2, with 7 bases in between. There are 14 residues in the CDR3. The CDR3 DNA reads as TGTGCCAGCAGCTTAGAGGCCATCACAGATACGCAGTATTTT. Translating it yields CASSLEAITDTQYF.

This clonotype was detected ten times or more. This chain joins TRBV4-2 and TRBJ2-2; 8 nucleotides agree with TRBD2. This CDR3 is 17 amino acids long. Losses at the gene ends were 6 bases for V and 5 bases for J; bases not matched to a gene: 14. Germline-derived CDR1 and CDR2 are LGHNA and YNFKEQ. The CDR3 loop reads CASRSFREGEKTGELFF. CDR3 DNA: TGTGCCAGCAGATCTTTCCGGGAGGGAGAAAAAACCGGGGAGCTGTTTTTT.

This clonotype was observed many times. V is TRBV5-1 and J is TRBJ2-7; 9 bases fit TRBD1. Trimming cost V 3 bases and J 9 bases; bases outside gene matches: 7. The CDR3 totals 13 residues. Germline V gives CDR1 SGHRS, CDR2 YFSETQ. The CDR3 sequence is CASSSDRGTRQYF. The CDR3 bases are TGCGCCAGCAGCTCCGACAGGGGGACTCGGCAGTACTTC.

Many counts were recorded for this clonotype. The CDR3 reads CASSYTKETQYF. The CDR3 bases are TGCGCCAGCAGCTACACTAAAGAGACCCAGTACTTC. This sequence joins TRBV5-1 and TRBJ2-5; D is unresolved. Germline assignment: CDR1 SGHRS and CDR2 YFSETQ. V was shortened by 3 bases and J by 3 bases, with 6 bases between the two germline ends. The CDR3 runs 12 residues.

This clonotype appeared a few times. This rearrangement joins TRBV29-1 to TRBJ2-1; D perhaps matches TRBD1 (6 bases). Trimming left V 2 bases short and J 4 bases short, with 12 bases between. The length of the CDR3 is 14 residues. The germline V gene has CDR1 SQVTM and CDR2 ANQGSEA. CDR3 sequence reads: CSVEFYRDYNEQFF. The DNA of the CDR3 is TGCAGCGTTGAATTTTACAGGGATTACAATGAGCAGTTCTTC.

The chain links TRBV20-1 to TRBJ2-3, with unresolved D. With 0 bases removed from V and 2 bases from J, the gap between germline ends came to 12 bases. From germline, CDR1 is DFQATT and CDR2 SNEGSKA (reference sequence). This CDR3 has 15 residues. CDR3 DNA sequence: TGCAGTGCTAGAGATCGTATTCCGGCCACAGATACGCAGTATTTT. This gives the protein CSARDRIPATDTQYF.

The rearrangement links TRBV3-1 to TRBJ2-3, with D maybe TRBD1 (5 bases). Germline V gene data show CDR1 as LGHDT and CDR2 as YNNKEL (reference sequence). The V end lost 0 bases, the J end lost 2 bases, and 9 bases lay between the germline ends. This CDR3 is 15 amino acids long. DNA of the CDR3: TGTGCCAGCAGCCAAGACCACAGGCCCACAGATACGCAGTATTTT. Translated: CASSQDHRPTDTQYF.

This clonotype occurred a few times. The chain combines TRBV5-6 with TRBJ2-3, with 10 bases that match TRBD1. Germline lookup yields CDR1 SGHDT and CDR2 YYEEEE. V shed 6 bases and J 4 bases; nucleotides not matched to a gene: 8. The CDR3 contains 15 residues. The CDR3: CASNPGQGRADTQYF. CDR3 nucleotides: TGTGCCAGCAACCCGGGACAGGGGAGGGCAGATACGCAGTATTTT.

The chain combines TRBV2 with TRBJ2-5, with D perhaps matching TRBD1 or TRBD2 (7 bases each). CDR3 size: 15 residues. The germline CDR1 and CDR2 sequences are SNHLY and FYNNEI. V was pared by 2 bases and J by 5 bases, with 15 bases between. CDR3 region: CASSEWGGGAETQYF. CDR3 DNA: TGTGCCAGCAGTGAATGGGGAGGGGGCGCGGAGACCCAGTACTTC.

Here the CDR3 reads CASTLTGYTEAFF. The CDR3 coding sequence is TGTGCCAGCACCCTCACAGGGTATACTGAAGCTTTCTTT. The rearrangement links TRBV6-6 to TRBJ1-1, with D tentatively TRBD1 (6 bases). The CDR3 consists of 13 residues. The germline V gene encodes CDR1 MNHNY and CDR2 SVGAGI (reference sequence). V lost 7 bases and J lost 5, with 14 bases in between.

A few counts support this clonotype. In DNA, the CDR3 is TGTGCCACCAGTGATTTTGGGGGAATCGGCTACACCTTC. It codes for CATSDFGGIGYTF. The V gene is TRBV24-1, the J gene TRBJ1-2; tentative D call: TRBD1 (5 bases). V gave up 1 base and J gave up 8 bases, with 10 bases separating them. The CDR3 runs 13 residues. Germline values: CDR1 KGHDR, CDR2 SFDVKD.

This clonotype was detected a few times. V usage is TRBV7-2 and J usage is TRBJ1-6; D gene uncertain. This CDR3 region has 11 residues. Trimming left V 5 bases short and J 17 bases short, with 13 bases between. Looked up from germline, CDR1 is SGHTA and CDR2 is FQGNSA. The CDR3 region has the DNA TGTGCCAGCAGCCCCGGACGGCCGATCCACTTT. As protein: CASSPGRPIHF.

This clonotype was observed at least ten times. V gene TRBV5-1 combines with J gene TRBJ2-7; 8 bases match TRBD2. With 3 bases clipped from V and 3 bases from J, the junction kept 8 bases outside the gene matches. This CDR3 comprises 15 residues. Germline V lookup: CDR1 SGHRS, CDR2 YFSETQ. The CDR3 DNA reads TGCGCCAGCAGCTGGGGAGCGGGGGCCAACTACGAGCAGTACTTC. It codes for CASSWGAGANYEQYF.

This clonotype was found many times. This chain links TRBV4-1 with TRBJ2-1, with TRBD2 matching 14 bases. V shed 0 bases and J 6 bases; nucleotides not matched to a gene: 1. Per germline, CDR1 MGHRA and CDR2 YSYEKL. The CDR3 has 16 residues. CDR3 bases: TGCGCCAGCAGCCAAGATGGACTAGCGGGAGGCAATGAGCAGTTCTTC. The encoded protein is CASSQDGLAGGNEQFF.

This clonotype was detected ten times or more. V is TRBV29-1 and J is TRBJ1-1; 7 nucleotides align to TRBD1. The trim removed 5 bases at V and 5 bases at J, leaving 11 bases unmatched. The CDR3 has 14 amino acids. Germline values: CDR1 SQVTM, CDR2 ANQGSEA. The CDR3 DNA reads TGCAGCGTTCGGCACGGAGGGGGCGCGACTGAAGCTTTCTTT. Translation gives CSVRHGGGATEAFF. Full variable domain (missing parts from reference TRBV29-1 and TRBJ1-1): SAVISQKPSRDICQRGTSLTIQCQVDSQVTMMFWYRQQPGQSLTLIATANQGSEATYESGFVIDKFPISRPNLTFSTLTVSNMSPEDSSIYLCSVRHGGGATEAFFGQGTRLTVV.

This clonotype was observed at least ten times. The CDR3 sequence: CASSFTGFYQPQHF. The CDR3 DNA sequence: TGTGCCAGCAGCTTTACGGGGTTTTATCAGCCCCAGCATTTT. V usage is TRBV7-2 and J usage is TRBJ1-5; D call uncertain. Germline loops: CDR1 SGHTA, CDR2 FQGNSA. Trimming took 3 bases from V and 5 from J, leaving 11 bases between them. This CDR3 contains 14 residues. Together with reference TRBV7-2 and TRBJ1-5, the CDR3 gives the full variable domain: GAGVSQSPSNKVTEKGKDVELRCDPISGHTALYWYRQSLGQGLEFLIYFQGNSAPDKSGLPSDRFSAERTGGSVSTLTIQRTQQEDSAVYLCASSFTGFYQPQHFGDGTRLSIL.

This clonotype was found many times. The V gene is TRBV25-1, the J gene TRBJ2-1; TRBD2 agrees at 8 bases. The CDR3 totals 14 residues. The trim removed 1 base at V and 10 bases at J, leaving 6 bases unmatched. From germline, CDR1 is MGHDK and CDR2 SYGVNS. The CDR3 loop reads CASSELGLAPEQFF. CDR3 DNA: TGTGCCAGCAGTGAATTAGGACTAGCCCCCGAGCAGTTCTTC.

There are a few counts of this clonotype. The rearrangement uses TRBV27 and TRBJ1-5, with TRBD1 as a possible D gene (6 bases). CDR1 and CDR2 (germline): MNHEY, SMNVEV (reference sequence). Trimming shortened V by 2 bases and J by 2 bases, and 13 bases separated the two germline ends. CDR3 length: 16 amino acids. CDR3 loop: CASSLRGRGGNQPQHF. CDR3 bases: TGTGCCAGCAGTTTAAGGGGGAGGGGAGGCAATCAGCCCCAGCATTTT.

In this sample, this clonotype turned up a few times. The rearrangement uses TRBV7-9 and TRBJ2-5, with D unclear. Germline-derived CDR1 and CDR2 are SEHNR and FQNEAQ (reference sequence). V lost 7 bases to trimming and J lost 5 bases, with 8 bases between them. This CDR3 is built from 11 residues. The CDR3, as DNA: TGTGCCAGCATGGGTCAGGAGACCCAGTACTTC. Its translation: CASMGQETQYF.

This clonotype was detected ten times or more. The chain has TRBV7-2 and TRBJ2-2; D not resolved. Germline values: CDR1 SGHTA, CDR2 FQGNSA. The V gene lost 2 bases and the J gene lost 1 base, with 8 bases spanning the gap. The CDR3 totals 15 residues. The CDR3 nucleotides read TGTGCCAGCAGCTTACGTCCGGGGAACACCGGGGAGCTGTTTTTT. Amino acid sequence: CASSLRPGNTGELFF.

In this sample, this clonotype turned up a few times. This rearrangement joins TRBV7-8 to TRBJ2-3; the D gene is possibly TRBD2 (7 bases). The germline V and J ends were trimmed by 5 bases and 4 bases, with 25 bases remaining between them. The CDR3 is made up of 18 amino acids. Germline assignment: CDR1 SGHVS and CDR2 FQNEAQ. The CDR3 region is CASSPSRGGARSPDTQYF. CDR3 nucleotides: TGTGCCAGCAGCCCAAGTCGAGGGGGGGCCCGGAGTCCAGATACGCAGTATTTT.

V usage is TRBV2 and J usage is TRBJ2-2; tentatively, D is TRBD2 (5 bases). CDR3 size: 13 residues. Trimming shortened V by 6 bases and J by 6 bases, and 11 bases separated the two germline ends. Germline CDR1 reads SNHLY; CDR2 reads FYNNEI. CDR3 in amino acids: CASSGERAGELFF. In nucleotides, the CDR3 is TGTGCCAGCAGCGGGGAAAGGGCCGGGGAGCTGTTTTTT.